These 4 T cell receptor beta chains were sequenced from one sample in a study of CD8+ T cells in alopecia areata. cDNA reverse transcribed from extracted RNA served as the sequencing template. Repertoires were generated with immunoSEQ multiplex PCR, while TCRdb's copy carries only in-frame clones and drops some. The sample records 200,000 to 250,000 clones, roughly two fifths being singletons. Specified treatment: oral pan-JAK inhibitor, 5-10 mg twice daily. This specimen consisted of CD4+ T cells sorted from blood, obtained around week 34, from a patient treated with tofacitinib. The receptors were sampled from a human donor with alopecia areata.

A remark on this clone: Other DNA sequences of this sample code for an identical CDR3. The CDR3 DNA sequence: TGTGCCAGCTCACCGAACACTGAAGCTTTCTTT. Encoded protein: CASSPNTEAFF. This sequence joins TRBV18 and TRBJ1-1; D not resolved. This CDR3 comprises 11 residues. The germline V and J ends were trimmed by 3 bases and 1 base, with 0 bases remaining between them. CDR1 and CDR2 from the germline V gene are KGHSH and LQKENI.

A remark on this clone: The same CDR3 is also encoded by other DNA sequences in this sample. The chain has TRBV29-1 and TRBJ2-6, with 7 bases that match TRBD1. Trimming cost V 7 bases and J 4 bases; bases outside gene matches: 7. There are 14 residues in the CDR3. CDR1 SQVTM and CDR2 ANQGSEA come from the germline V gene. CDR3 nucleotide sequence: TGCAGCGCTGGTGACAGGGCCGGGGCCAACGTCCTGACTTTC. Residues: CSAGDRAGANVLTF.

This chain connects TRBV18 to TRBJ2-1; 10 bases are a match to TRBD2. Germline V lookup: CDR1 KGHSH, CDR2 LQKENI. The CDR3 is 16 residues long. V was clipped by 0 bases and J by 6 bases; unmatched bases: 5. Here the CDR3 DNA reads TGTGCCAGCTCACCACCGTCTAGCGGGAGCGCCAATGAGCAGTTCTTC. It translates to CASSPPSSGSANEQFF. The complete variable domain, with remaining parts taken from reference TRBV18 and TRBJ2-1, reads NAGVMQNPRHLVRRRGQEARLRCSPMKGHSHVYWYRQLPEEGLKFMVYLQKENIIDESGMPKERFSAEFPKEGPSILRIQQVVRGDSAAYFCASSPPSSGSANEQFFGPGTRLTVL.

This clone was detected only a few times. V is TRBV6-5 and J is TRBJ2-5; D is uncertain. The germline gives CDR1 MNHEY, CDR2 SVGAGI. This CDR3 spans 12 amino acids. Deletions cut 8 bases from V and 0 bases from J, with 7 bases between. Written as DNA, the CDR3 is TGTGCCAGCTCCGGGTACCAAGAGACCCAGTACTTC. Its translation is CASSGYQETQYF.